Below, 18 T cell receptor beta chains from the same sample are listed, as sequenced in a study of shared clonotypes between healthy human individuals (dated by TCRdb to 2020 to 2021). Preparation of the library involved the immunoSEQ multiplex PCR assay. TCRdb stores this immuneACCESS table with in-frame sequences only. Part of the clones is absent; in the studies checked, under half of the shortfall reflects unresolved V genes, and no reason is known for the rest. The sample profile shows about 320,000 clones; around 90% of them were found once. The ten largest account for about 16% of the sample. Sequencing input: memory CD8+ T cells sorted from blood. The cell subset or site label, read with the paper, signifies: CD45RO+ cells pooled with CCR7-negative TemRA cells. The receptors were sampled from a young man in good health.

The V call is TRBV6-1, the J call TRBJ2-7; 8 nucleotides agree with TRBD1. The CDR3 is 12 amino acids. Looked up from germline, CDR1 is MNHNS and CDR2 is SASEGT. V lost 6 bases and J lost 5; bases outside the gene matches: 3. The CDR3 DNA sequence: TGTGCCAGCAGACAGGGGGATGACGAGCAGTACTTC. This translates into CASRQGDDEQYF.

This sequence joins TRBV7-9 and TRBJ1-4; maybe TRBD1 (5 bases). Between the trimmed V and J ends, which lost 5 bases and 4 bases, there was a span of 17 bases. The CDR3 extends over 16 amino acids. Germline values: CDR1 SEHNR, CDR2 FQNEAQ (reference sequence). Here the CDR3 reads CASSTNRGVLNEKLFF. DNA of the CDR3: TGTGCCAGCAGCACGAACCGGGGGGTCCTTAATGAAAAACTGTTTTTT. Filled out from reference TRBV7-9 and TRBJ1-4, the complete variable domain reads DTGVSQNPRHKITKRGQNVTFRCDPISEHNRLYWYRQTLGQGPEFLTYFQNEAQLEKSRLLSDRFSAERPKGSFSTLEIQRTEQGDSAMYLCASSTNRGVLNEKLFFGSGTQLSVL.

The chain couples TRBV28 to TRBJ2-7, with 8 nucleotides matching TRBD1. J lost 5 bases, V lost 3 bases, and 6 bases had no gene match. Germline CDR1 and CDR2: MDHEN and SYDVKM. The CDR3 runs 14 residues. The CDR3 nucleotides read TGTGCCAGCAGTTTCGGGCAGGGGGCAGACGAGCAGTACTTC. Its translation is CASSFGQGADEQYF.

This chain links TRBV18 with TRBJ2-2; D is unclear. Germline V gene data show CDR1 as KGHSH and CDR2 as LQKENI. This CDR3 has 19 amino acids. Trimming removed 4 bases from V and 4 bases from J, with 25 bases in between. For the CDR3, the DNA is TGTGCCAGCTCACTACGGTCCCACCTGCATGGCCTGGGCACCGGGGAGCTGTTTTTT. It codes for CASSLRSHLHGLGTGELFF.

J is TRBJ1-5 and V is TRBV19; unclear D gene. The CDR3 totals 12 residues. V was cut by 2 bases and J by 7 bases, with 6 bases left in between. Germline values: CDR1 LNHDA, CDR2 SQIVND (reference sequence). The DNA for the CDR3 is TGTGCCAGTAGTATACCATGGCAGCCCCAGCATTTT. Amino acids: CASSIPWQPQHF.

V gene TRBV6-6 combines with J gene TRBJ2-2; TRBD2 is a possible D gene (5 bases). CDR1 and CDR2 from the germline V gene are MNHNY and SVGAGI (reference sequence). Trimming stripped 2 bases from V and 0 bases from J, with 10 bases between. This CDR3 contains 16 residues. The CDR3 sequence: CASSYNRGPNTGELFF. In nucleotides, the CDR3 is TGTGCCAGCAGTTACAACCGGGGTCCGAACACCGGGGAGCTGTTTTTT.

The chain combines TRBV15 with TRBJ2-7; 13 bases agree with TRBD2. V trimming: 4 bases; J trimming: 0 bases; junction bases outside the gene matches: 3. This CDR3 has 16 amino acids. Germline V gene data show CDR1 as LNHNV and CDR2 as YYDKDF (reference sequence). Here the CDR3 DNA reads TGTGCCACCAGCAACCGACTAGCGGGAGGCTCCTACGAGCAGTACTTC. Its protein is CATSNRLAGGSYEQYF.

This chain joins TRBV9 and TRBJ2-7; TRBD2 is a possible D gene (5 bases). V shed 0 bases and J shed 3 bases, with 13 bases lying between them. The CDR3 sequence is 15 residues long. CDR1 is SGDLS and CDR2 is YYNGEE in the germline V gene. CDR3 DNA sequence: TGTGCCAGCAGCGTAGGGACTCTGACAAGCTACGAGCAGTACTTC. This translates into CASSVGTLTSYEQYF. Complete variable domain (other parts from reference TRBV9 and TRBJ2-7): DSGVTQTPKHLITATGQRVTLRCSPRSGDLSVYWYQQSLDQGLQFLIQYYNGEERAKGNILERFSAQQFPDLHSELNLSSLELGDSALYFCASSVGTLTSYEQYFGPGTRLTVT.

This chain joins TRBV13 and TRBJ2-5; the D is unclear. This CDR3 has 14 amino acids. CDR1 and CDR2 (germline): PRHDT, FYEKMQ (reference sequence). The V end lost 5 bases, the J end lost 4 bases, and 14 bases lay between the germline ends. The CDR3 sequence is CASSPQRNGETQYF. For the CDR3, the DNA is TGTGCCAGCAGCCCGCAAAGGAACGGAGAGACCCAGTACTTC.

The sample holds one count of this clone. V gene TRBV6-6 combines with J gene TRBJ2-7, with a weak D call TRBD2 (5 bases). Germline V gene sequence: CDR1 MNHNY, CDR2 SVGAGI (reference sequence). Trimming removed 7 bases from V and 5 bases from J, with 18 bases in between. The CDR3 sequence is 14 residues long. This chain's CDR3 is CASTATGMAHEQYF. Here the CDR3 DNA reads TGTGCCAGCACCGCGACGGGGATGGCGCACGAGCAGTACTTC.

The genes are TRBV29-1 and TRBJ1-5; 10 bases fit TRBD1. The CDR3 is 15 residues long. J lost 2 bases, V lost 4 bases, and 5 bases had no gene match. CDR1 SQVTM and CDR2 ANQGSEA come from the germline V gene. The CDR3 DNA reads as TGCAGCGTTGGGGCCGGGACAGGGGGCAATCAGCCCCAGCATTTT. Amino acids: CSVGAGTGGNQPQHF.

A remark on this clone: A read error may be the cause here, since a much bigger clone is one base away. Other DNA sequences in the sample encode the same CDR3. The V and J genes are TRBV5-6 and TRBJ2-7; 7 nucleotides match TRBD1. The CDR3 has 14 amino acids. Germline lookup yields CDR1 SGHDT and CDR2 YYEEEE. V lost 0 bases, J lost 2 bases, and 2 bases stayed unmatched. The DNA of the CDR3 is TGTGCCAGCAGCTTGGGACAGGGAGCCTACGAGCAGTACTTC. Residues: CASSLGQGAYEQYF.

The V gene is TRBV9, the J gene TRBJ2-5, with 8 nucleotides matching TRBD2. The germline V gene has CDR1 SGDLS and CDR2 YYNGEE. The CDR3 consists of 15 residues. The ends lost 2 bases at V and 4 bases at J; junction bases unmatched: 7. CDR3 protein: CASSVQAGATETQYF. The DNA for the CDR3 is TGTGCCAGCAGCGTTCAAGCGGGAGCTACAGAGACCCAGTACTTC.

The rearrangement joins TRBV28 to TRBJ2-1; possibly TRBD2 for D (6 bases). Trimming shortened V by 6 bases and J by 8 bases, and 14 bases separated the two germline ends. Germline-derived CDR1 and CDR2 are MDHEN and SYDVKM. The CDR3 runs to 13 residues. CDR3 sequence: CASRAGGFDEQFF. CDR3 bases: TGTGCCAGCAGGGCTGGAGGGTTCGATGAGCAGTTCTTC.

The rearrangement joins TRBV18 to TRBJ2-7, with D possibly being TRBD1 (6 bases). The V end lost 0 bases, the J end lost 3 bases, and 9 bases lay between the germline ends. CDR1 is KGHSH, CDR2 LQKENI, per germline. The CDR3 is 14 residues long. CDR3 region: CASSPPWTDYEQYF. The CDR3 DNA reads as TGTGCCAGCTCACCACCCTGGACAGACTACGAGCAGTACTTC. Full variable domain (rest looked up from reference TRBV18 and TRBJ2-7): NAGVMQNPRHLVRRRGQEARLRCSPMKGHSHVYWYRQLPEEGLKFMVYLQKENIIDESGMPKERFSAEFPKEGPSILRIQQVVRGDSAAYFCASSPPWTDYEQYFGPGTRLTVT.

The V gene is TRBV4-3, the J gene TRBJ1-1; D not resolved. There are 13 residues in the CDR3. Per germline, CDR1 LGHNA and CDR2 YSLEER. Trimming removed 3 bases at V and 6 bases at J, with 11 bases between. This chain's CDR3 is CASSHSRHPEAFF. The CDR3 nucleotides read TGCGCCAGCAGCCATTCCCGACACCCTGAAGCTTTCTTT.

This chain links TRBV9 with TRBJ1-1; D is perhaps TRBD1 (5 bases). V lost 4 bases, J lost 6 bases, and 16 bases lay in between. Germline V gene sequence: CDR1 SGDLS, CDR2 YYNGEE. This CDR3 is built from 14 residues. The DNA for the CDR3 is TGTGCCAGCAGCCCCCAGGTCCTGGGGGCTGAAGCTTTCTTT. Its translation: CASSPQVLGAEAFF.

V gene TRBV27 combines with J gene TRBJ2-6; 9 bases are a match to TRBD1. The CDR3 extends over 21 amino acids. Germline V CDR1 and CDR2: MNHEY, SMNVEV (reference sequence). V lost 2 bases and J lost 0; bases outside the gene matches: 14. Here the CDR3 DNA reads TGTGCCAGCAGTTTACGCAAGGACAGGGGATCCCCTAGCTCTGGGGCCAACGTCCTGACTTTC. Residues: CASSLRKDRGSPSSGANVLTF.